Shown below are 12 T cell receptor beta chains from a single sample sequenced in a study of vaccination effects on CD4 cells after COVID-19. For these TCRs, the target antigens are not known. The repertoire was sequenced with immunoSEQ multiplex PCR; TCRdb's copy has only in-frame clones and lacks some. The sample lists more than 20,000 clones; around 80% were seen once. ViraFEST expansion of antigen-specific CD4+ T cells with viral peptide pools preceded sequencing. CD4+ T cell isolation took place after approximately 11 days of culture. The study found no prior SARS-CoV-2 infection in the vaccine recipients, who tested negative for nucleocapsid antibodies. This specimen was CD4+ T cells from PBMCs cultured with HCoV-NL63 spike peptides, taken before COVID-19 vaccination. These receptors all stem from a human donor who received a COVID-19 vaccine.

The chain has TRBV5-1 and TRBJ1-4, with D uncertain. With 0 bases removed from V and 0 bases from J, the gap between germline ends came to 12 bases. The CDR3 consists of 17 residues. The germline V gene encodes CDR1 SGHRS and CDR2 YFSETQ. CDR3 bases: TGCGCCAGCAGCTTGGAATTCGGCTTCTCAACTAATGAAAAACTGTTTTTT. Protein: CASSLEFGFSTNEKLFF.

This clone showed up just a few times. V is TRBV7-9 and J is TRBJ1-5; the D gene is possibly TRBD1 (6 bases). Trimming pared 0 bases from V and 6 bases from J, leaving 9 bases between. The CDR3 consists of 14 residues. Germline-derived CDR1 and CDR2 are SEHNR and FQNEAQ (reference sequence). CDR3 sequence reads: CASSLAGASQPQHF. The CDR3 DNA is TGTGCCAGCAGCTTAGCGGGGGCGAGTCAGCCCCAGCATTTT.

This chain connects TRBV5-6 to TRBJ2-6, with D possibly matching TRBD1 (6 bases). V was cut by 7 bases and J by 3 bases, with 14 bases left in between. This CDR3 is built from 15 residues. Germline loops: CDR1 SGHDT, CDR2 YYEEEE. The DNA for the CDR3 is TGTGCCAGCGAGAATACAGGGTTTGGGGCCAACGTCCTGACTTTC. This encodes CASENTGFGANVLTF.

The rearrangement links TRBV5-1 to TRBJ1-3, with D maybe TRBD1 (5 bases). V was pared by 4 bases and J by 3 bases, with 11 bases between. CDR3 length: 14 amino acids. The germline gives CDR1 SGHRS, CDR2 YFSETQ. In nucleotides, the CDR3 is TGCGCCAGCAGCCCGGTGGGGGGTGGAAACACCATATATTTT. Translation gives CASSPVGGGNTIYF. The complete variable domain, with remaining parts taken from reference TRBV5-1 and TRBJ1-3, reads KAGVTQTPRYLIKTRGQQVTLSCSPISGHRSVSWYQQTPGQGLQFLFEYFSETQRNKGNFPGRFSGRQFSNSRSEMNVSTLELGDSALYLCASSPVGGGNTIYFGEGSWLTVV.

The rearrangement uses TRBV14 and TRBJ1-4, with 7 bases that match TRBD1. V trimming: 5 bases; J trimming: 4 bases; junction bases outside the gene matches: 7. CDR1 SGHDN and CDR2 FVKESK come from the germline V gene. The CDR3 sequence is 15 residues long. The CDR3 DNA reads as TGTGCCAGCAGCGCAGGGACAGCTTTTAATGAAAAACTGTTTTTT. Translated, it gives CASSAGTAFNEKLFF.

The V gene is TRBV5-1, the J gene TRBJ1-6; TRBD1 agrees at 7 bases. CDR1 and CDR2 from the germline V gene are SGHRS and YFSETQ. V lost 1 base, J lost 7 bases, and 2 bases stayed unmatched. The CDR3 runs to 14 residues. In DNA, the CDR3 is TGCGCCAGCAGCTTGAAAGGGGGCAATTCACCCCTCCACTTT. Its protein is CASSLKGGNSPLHF.

V and J are TRBV10-3 and TRBJ2-1; the D gene could be TRBD1 or TRBD2 (6 bases each). CDR3 size: 16 residues. Germline lookup yields CDR1 ENHRY and CDR2 SYGVKD. V dropped 1 base and J dropped 2 bases, with 12 bases sitting between them. CDR3 region: CAISEYPGAAYNEQFF. CDR3 nucleotide sequence: TGTGCCATCAGTGAGTATCCGGGGGCCGCCTACAATGAGCAGTTCTTC.

The chain joins TRBV28 to TRBJ2-2; D unclear. The CDR3 is 13 residues long. Per germline, CDR1 MDHEN and CDR2 SYDVKM. Trimming left V 4 bases short and J 2 bases short, with 5 bases between. The CDR3 region is CASSSPNTGELFF. The CDR3 DNA sequence: TGTGCCAGCAGTTCCCCCAACACCGGGGAGCTGTTTTTT.

V is TRBV5-8 and J is TRBJ2-1; D tentatively reads TRBD1 or TRBD2 (5 bases each). With 1 base removed from V and 3 bases from J, the gap between germline ends came to 11 bases. The CDR3 is made up of 15 amino acids. Germline V CDR1 and CDR2: SGHTS, YDEGEE. CDR3 sequence (DNA): TGTGCCAGCAGCTTGCAGGGAGTTGGCTACAATGAGCAGTTCTTC. It is translated as CASSLQGVGYNEQFF.

V gene TRBV7-2 combines with J gene TRBJ1-2, with D perhaps matching TRBD1 (5 bases). There are 14 residues in the CDR3. The V and J ends lost 0 bases and 6 bases respectively, with 11 bases between them. Germline V lookup: CDR1 SGHTA, CDR2 FQGNSA. The CDR3 loop is CASSLALREHGYTF. Written as DNA, the CDR3 is TGTGCCAGCAGCTTAGCCCTCAGGGAACATGGCTACACCTTC.

This chain joins TRBV3-1 (or the pseudogene TRBV3-2) and TRBJ2-5; tentatively, D is TRBD2 (7 bases). There are 13 residues in the CDR3. The germline V gene encodes CDR1 LGHDT and CDR2 YNNKEL (reference sequence). With 8 bases removed from V and 4 bases from J, the gap between germline ends came to 14 bases. CDR3 DNA: TGTGCCAGCCACGGGGGGCCCCCAGAGACCCAGTACTTC. This codes for CASHGGPPETQYF.

The chain employs TRBV11-2 and TRBJ2-7, with D perhaps matching TRBD1 (6 bases). Trimming removed 0 bases at V and 3 bases at J, with 9 bases between. The germline V gene has CDR1 SGHAT and CDR2 FQNNGV. This CDR3 comprises 14 residues. CDR3 nucleotide sequence: TGTGCCAGCAGCTTAGACAGCAGGGGCTACGAGCAGTACTTC. It is translated as CASSLDSRGYEQYF.